The 13 T cell receptor beta chains in this list originate from one sample, sequenced in a study of T cell changes during pregnancy in multiple sclerosis. Assay: immunoSEQ multiplex PCR; the TCRdb copy retains only in-frame clones and omits some. The sample includes around 61,000 clones, approximately 89% of them seen just once. The sample in question was peripheral blood, obtained in the third trimester of pregnancy. The receptors stem from a female donor in good health, enrolled as a control in a pregnancy study.

This clone was seen a few times. Here the CDR3 reads CASSPQGAQGDEQFF. Here the CDR3 DNA reads TGCGCCAGCAGCCCACAGGGTGCTCAGGGCGATGAGCAGTTCTTC. V is TRBV5-1 and J is TRBJ2-1; a weak D match, TRBD1 (6 bases). Per the germline V gene, CDR1 is SGHRS and CDR2 is YFSETQ. V was shortened by 4 bases and J by 8 bases, with 19 bases between the two germline ends. CDR3 length: 15 amino acids.

This chain uses TRBV7-3 with TRBJ2-1; TRBD1 matches at 10 bases. The CDR3 is 14 amino acids. Germline assignment: CDR1 SGHTA and CDR2 FQGTGA. J was trimmed by 4 bases and V by 5 bases; bases with no gene match: 2. CDR3 sequence: CASSRGQGYNEQFF. The CDR3 nucleotides are TGTGCCAGCAGCCGGGGACAGGGGTACAATGAGCAGTTCTTC.

J is TRBJ2-3 and V is TRBV28, with TRBD1 identical over 7 bases. Losses at the gene ends were 5 bases for V and 1 base for J; bases not matched to a gene: 6. Germline V gives CDR1 MDHEN, CDR2 SYDVKM. This CDR3 is 15 amino acids long. The CDR3 region is CASSPDRRGTDTQYF. CDR3 coding DNA: TGTGCCAGCAGTCCGGACAGGAGAGGCACAGATACGCAGTATTTT.

The chain uses TRBV6-1 and TRBJ1-5; a possible D gene is TRBD1 (5 bases). This CDR3 region has 15 residues. Trimming stripped 8 bases from V and 0 bases from J, with 14 bases between. Germline CDR1 MNHNS, CDR2 SASEGT. CDR3 in DNA: TGTGCCAGCTCTGCACGCAGGGATAGCAATCAGCCCCAGCATTTT. This gives the protein CASSARRDSNQPQHF.

This chain links TRBV18 with TRBJ2-1; 7 nucleotides match TRBD1. Unmatched junction bases numbered 5, after V lost 3 bases and J lost 6 bases. The CDR3 contains 14 residues. In germline, CDR1 is KGHSH, CDR2 LQKENI. CDR3 sequence: CASSPMTGINEQFF. CDR3 nucleotide sequence: TGTGCCAGCTCACCTATGACAGGGATCAATGAGCAGTTCTTC.

This clone was seen a single time. The chain joins TRBV2 to TRBJ2-5; D may be TRBD2 (5 bases). The CDR3 is made up of 13 amino acids. The germline gives CDR1 SNHLY, CDR2 FYNNEI. The V and J ends lost 5 bases and 5 bases respectively, with 12 bases between them. CDR3 in amino acids: CASSPGRGETQYF. The CDR3 DNA sequence: TGTGCCAGCAGTCCCGGGCGAGGGGAGACCCAGTACTTC.

This sequence joins TRBV6-6 and TRBJ1-5, with D maybe TRBD1 (5 bases). The V end lost 0 bases, the J end lost 8 bases, and 17 bases lay between the germline ends. This CDR3 spans 16 amino acids. Germline V CDR1 and CDR2: MNHNY, SVGAGI (reference sequence). CDR3 coding DNA: TGTGCCAGCAGTTACTCGAGCGGGGGTTCGTTGAAGCCCCAGCATTTT. Translating it yields CASSYSSGGSLKPQHF.

The chain links TRBV7-2 to TRBJ2-6; TRBD2 matches at 13 bases. CDR3 length: 18 amino acids. The germline V gene encodes CDR1 SGHTA and CDR2 FQGNSA. The ends lost 5 bases at V and 0 bases at J; junction bases unmatched: 4. CDR3 residues: CASSLRLAGGSGANVLTF. As DNA, the CDR3 is TGTGCCAGCAGCCTAAGACTAGCGGGGGGCTCTGGGGCCAACGTCCTGACTTTC.

This chain connects TRBV30 to TRBJ1-1; D possibly corresponds to TRBD1 (5 bases). From germline, CDR1 is GTSNPN and CDR2 SVGIG (reference sequence). V lost 2 bases and J lost 5, with 18 bases in between. The length of the CDR3 is 15 residues. The CDR3 loop reads CAWSRPGGGRTEAFF. The DNA of the CDR3 is TGTGCCTGGAGTCGCCCGGGGGGGGGAAGGACTGAAGCTTTCTTT.

This sequence joins TRBV21-1 and TRBJ1-6; the tabulated D call, TRBD1, remains unverified against the DNA. TRBV21-1 is a pseudogene segment. CDR3 size: 14 residues. The CDR3 sequence: CASRQVSYNSPLHF. In DNA, the CDR3 is TGTGCCAGCCGCCAGGTGTCCTATAATTCACCCCTCCACTTT.

V usage is TRBV9 and J usage is TRBJ2-3, with 8 bases matching TRBD2. The CDR3 length is 15 residues. Germline V gene sequence: CDR1 SGDLS, CDR2 YYNGEE. After removal of 4 bases from V and 3 bases from J, the junction contained 7 bases not matched to a gene. For the CDR3, the DNA is TGTGCCAGCAGCAGGACGGGGGGGCCGACAGATACGCAGTATTTT. It is translated as CASSRTGGPTDTQYF.

The rearrangement joins TRBV28 to TRBJ1-2; 7 bases line up with TRBD1. The V gene's germline CDR1 is MDHEN and CDR2 SYDVKM. The CDR3 has 11 amino acids. The V segment lost 8 bases and the J segment 7 bases; nucleotides outside the gene matches: 4. The CDR3 coding sequence is TGTGCCAGCTCAACAGGGGTTGGCTACACCTTC. Translation: CASSTGVGYTF.

This clone was seen only once. This chain joins TRBV30 and TRBJ1-1, with 8 bases matching TRBD1. The V segment lost 4 bases and the J segment 1 base; nucleotides outside the gene matches: 5. The germline CDR1 and CDR2 sequences are GTSNPN and SVGIG (reference sequence). The CDR3 consists of 14 residues. This CDR3 reads CAWIRTGRNTEAFF. The CDR3 DNA follows: TGTGCCTGGATCCGGACAGGGAGGAACACTGAAGCTTTCTTT.